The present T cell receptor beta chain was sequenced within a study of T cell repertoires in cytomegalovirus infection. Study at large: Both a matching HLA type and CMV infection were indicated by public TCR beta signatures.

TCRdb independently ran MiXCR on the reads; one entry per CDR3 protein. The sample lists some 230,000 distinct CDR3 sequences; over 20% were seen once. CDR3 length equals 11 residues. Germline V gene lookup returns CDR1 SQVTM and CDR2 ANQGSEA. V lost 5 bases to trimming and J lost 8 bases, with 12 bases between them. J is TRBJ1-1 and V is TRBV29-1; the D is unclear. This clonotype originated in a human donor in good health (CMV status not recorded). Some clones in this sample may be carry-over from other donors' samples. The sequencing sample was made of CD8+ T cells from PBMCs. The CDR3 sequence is CSVRGTVEAFF. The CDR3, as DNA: TGCAGCGTTCGAGGTACTGTCGAAGCTTTCTTT.